This TCR beta chain was profiled in a study of T-cell reconstitution after alpha-beta-depleted transplantation in children. The CDR3 is 12 residues long. The V and J ends lost 3 bases and 3 bases respectively, with 6 bases between them. The germline gives CDR1 SGHDT, CDR2 YYEEEE. This clonotype was counted between two and nine times. Unique molecular identifiers tagged the TCRbeta library. TCRdb re-called the PCR reads with MiXCR, one entry per CDR3 protein. The sample yields approximately 200,000 distinct CDR3 sequences, about 14% seen once. This sequence was found in a human donor who donated a stem cell graft to a child with acute lymphoblastic leukemia. The chain employs TRBV5-6 and TRBJ1-2, with D unresolved. The sample here was PBMCs from the stem cell graft donor, taken from the stem cell graft. Here the CDR3 DNA reads TGTGCCAGCAGCTATCGAGACTATGGCTACACCTTC. Amino acid sequence: CASSYRDYGYTF.